This T cell receptor beta chain was obtained from a study of T cells after yellow fever vaccination. Findings and limits, study-wide: Once the booster was given, most primary-vaccination clones reappeared, at roughly 96% for CD4 and roughly 86% for CD8.

This clonotype showed up many times. Its target is not known. TCRdb recomputed calls from the 5' RACE reads with MiXCR, one row per CDR3 protein. Of approximately 120,000 distinct CDR3 sequences listed, 7.4% are singletons. This sample comprised CD4+ T cells sorted from PBMCs, obtained approximately 11 days after the first yellow fever vaccination. This receptor was obtained from a man between 18 and 35 years old who received the YFV17D yellow fever vaccine.

The DNA of the CDR3 is TGTGCCAGCAGCGTAGTAGCGGGGGGGCTGTACAATGAGCAGTTCTTC. This codes for CASSVVAGGLYNEQFF. V gene TRBV9 combines with J gene TRBJ2-1; 11 bases line up with TRBD2. This CDR3 contains 16 residues. CDR1 and CDR2 (germline): SGDLS, YYNGEE. The V segment lost 0 bases and the J segment 4 bases; nucleotides outside the gene matches: 3.